Listed below are T cell receptor beta chains from one sample, sequenced in a study of CD8+ T cells in alopecia areata. The data were produced by immunoSEQ multiplex PCR, yet TCRdb's version contains in-frame clones alone and is incomplete. The profile shows about 210,000 clones, around 65% of them singletons. Sequenced here: CD4+ T cells sorted from blood, sampled at week 4, from a patient treated with tofacitinib. These receptors all come from a human donor with alopecia areata. CDR3s include the opening cysteine and the closing phenylalanine or tryptophan. D genes are given only for firm matches. Size tells how often a clone was seen (once, few, many) or the class of an expanded clone, and some rows leave it out.

>19|NA|TRBV4-1|TRBD2|TRBJ2-3
TGCGCCAGCAGCCAAGATGAGGGACTAGCGGGGGCCCTCACAGATACGCAGTATTTT
CASSQDEGLAGALTDTQYF
>14|NA|TRBV7-2|NA|TRBJ1-2
TGTGCCAGCAGCACACCTGAGGGAGCCTATGGCTACACCTTC
CASSTPEGAYGYTF
>14|few|TRBV7-9|NA|TRBJ2-2
TGTGCCAGCACCTTCCAGGGTATCACCGGGGAGCTGTTTTTT
CASTFQGITGELFF
>15|NA|TRBV18|TRBD1|TRBJ1-5
TGTGCCAGCTCAACGGACAGGGGGAGGGGTCAGCCCCAGCATTTT
CASSTDRGRGQPQHF
>16|NA|TRBV4-1|TRBD1|TRBJ1-3
TGCGCCAGCAGCCAATCGCTCCGGGACAGCCAGCGTTACATATATTTT
CASSQSLRDSQRYIYF
>14|NA|TRBV7-3|TRBD1|TRBJ1-1
TGTGCCAGCAGCTCACAGGGGGCGTTCACTGAAGCTTTCTTT
CASSSQGAFTEAFF
>17|NA|TRBV15|NA|TRBJ2-7
TGTGCCACCAGCAGAGATCCGCGCAGGGTAAATTCCTACGAGCAGTACTTC
CATSRDPRRVNSYEQYF
>12|NA|TRBV29-1|NA|TRBJ2-5
TGCAGCGTTGGGGGAGCGGCAGAGACCCAGTACTTC
CSVGGAAETQYF
>17|few|TRBV4-2|TRBD2|TRBJ2-3
TGTGCCAGCAGCCAAGACGGACTAGCGGGGTTAGCAGATACGCAGTATTTT
CASSQDGLAGLADTQYF
>12|NA|TRBV25-1|NA|TRBJ2-1
TGTGCCAGCAGCGAGGAGTGGGGTGAGCAGTTCTTC
CASSEEWGEQFF
>15|NA|TRBV4-3|NA|TRBJ1-2
TGCGCCAGCAGCCAAGCGACTCAAAGGGCTTATGGCTACACCTTC
CASSQATQRAYGYTF
>12|NA|TRBV29-1|NA|TRBJ1-1
TGCAGCGCTGGACAGATGAACACTGAAGCTTTCTTT
CSAGQMNTEAFF
>13|NA|TRBV30|NA|TRBJ2-5
TGTGCCTGGGAATGGGGGCCCCAAGAGACCCAGTACTTC
CAWEWGPQETQYF
>18|NA|TRBV4-1|NA|TRBJ2-6
TGCGCCAGCAGCCAAGAATCCTTCTTCACGACTGGGGCCAACGTCCTGACTTTC
CASSQESFFTTGANVLTF
>14|NA|TRBV2|NA|TRBJ1-5
TGTGCCAGCAGCGGGGACGTTAGCAATCAGCCCCAGCATTTT
CASSGDVSNQPQHF
>15|NA|TRBV5-6|NA|TRBJ2-5
TGTGCCAGCAGCTTGCGCTTCTTGGGTGTGGAGACCCAGTACTTC
CASSLRFLGVETQYF
>15|few|TRBV7-2|TRBD1|TRBJ2-7
TGTGCCAGCAGCTCTCAGGGACAGTACCCTTCCGAGCAGTACTTC
CASSSQGQYPSEQYF
>12|NA|TRBV7-6|NA|TRBJ2-1
TGTGCCAGCAGCTTAACCGGGACAACGCAGTTCTTC
CASSLTGTTQFF
>15|NA|TRBV2|NA|TRBJ2-2
TGTGCCAGCAGCGGGGCCCCGGGCGGGACCGGGGAGCTGTTTTTT
CASSGAPGGTGELFF
>14|NA|TRBV2|TRBD1|TRBJ2-5
TGTGCCAGCAGTGGTTTAGGGGGCGGAGAGACCCAGTACTTC
CASSGLGGGETQYF
>16|NA|TRBV23-1|NA|TRBJ2-3
TGCGCCAGCAGTCAATCCAGGGCTAGCGGCACAGATACGCAGTATTTT
CASSQSRASGTDTQYF
>13|once|TRBV7-6|NA|TRBJ1-5
TGTGCCAGCAGCTTAGAGAAGGTTCAGCCCCAGCATTTT
CASSLEKVQPQHF
>17|NA|TRBV15|NA|TRBJ1-6
TGTGCCACCAGCAGCGACAACGAGGGCTCCTATAATTCACCCCTCCACTTT
CATSSDNEGSYNSPLHF
>12|few|TRBV2|NA|TRBJ2-1
TGTGCCAGCAGTAGACAGGCCAATGAGCAGTTCTTC
CASSRQANEQFF
>15|NA|TRBV2|TRBD1|TRBJ1-1
TGTGCCAGCAGTGGGAATAGGGGGCCGAACACTGAAGCTTTCTTT
CASSGNRGPNTEAFF